The T cell receptor (beta chain) described here comes from a study of vaccination effects on CD4 cells after COVID-19 (dated by TCRdb to between 2021 and 2022). Describing the broader study: To identify antigen-specific CD4+ T cell clonotypes by their expansion, the ViraFEST assay first stimulated PBMC with viral peptide pools and then applied TCR sequencing. A total of 10 COVID-19 convalescent patients and a few SARS-CoV-2-naive healthy vaccine recipients were included in the full study. Each well held more than 1.5 million PBMC cultured in IMDM containing about 5.5% human AB serum, 8 to 10 IU/ml IL-2 and gentamicin, along with roughly 10 ug/ml peptides. Post-vaccine samples across the study were collected a median of 72 days after the second dose, with a range of 14 to 241. In the study, cultures from other donors were sequenced using the Oncomine TCR Beta short-read assay on an Illumina iSeq 100. In both COVID-19 convalescent patients and infection-naive vaccine recipients, the study compared SARS-CoV-2 spike-specific CD4+ TCR repertoires from before mRNA vaccination with those from after it. The investigation overall reported the following: Clones induced by infection and clones induced by vaccination both contracted markedly at late timepoints after vaccination, which fits with T cell responses waning over time. Among healthy vaccine recipients, nearly all vaccine-induced clones were SARS-CoV-2 mono-reactive, and only 1 of 255 was cross-reactive with common cold coronaviruses. Limitations of the study were the small number of convalescent patients and the absence of early post-infection timepoints.

Points on this clone: The antigen this receptor binds is unknown. No much larger clone is present one base from it, and per-base qualities are unavailable.

After 10 to 11 days of culture, CD4+ T cells were isolated with the EasySep CD4+ T cell isolation kit. Participants received two doses of either the BNT162b2 or the mRNA-1273 mRNA SARS-CoV-2 vaccine. Negative nucleocapsid antibody results before and after vaccination confirmed that the healthy vaccine recipients had no prior SARS-CoV-2 infection. Half of the culture medium was replaced with fresh IL-2-containing medium on days 3 and 7. Unless noted otherwise, every peptide stimulation condition was grown in triplicate wells. Using Ficoll-Paque Plus gradient centrifugation, PBMC were separated from whole blood and then either used fresh or cryopreserved at -140C. Genomic DNA was extracted from cultured CD4+ T cells with the QIAamp micro DNA kit. Libraries were prepared through the immunoSEQ multiplex PCR assay. TCR beta CDR3 sequencing was performed on DNA from the cultured, isolated CD4+ T cells. On the study's bioinformatics: Non-productive TCR sequences were removed and reads were trimmed to the CDR3 region, keeping CDR3s of at least 7 amino acids. The MANAFEST web app was used to pick out antigen-specific clonotypes by comparing their expansion in peptide wells with that in reference cultures. For clones to be considered positive, expansion at FDR<0.05 versus reference and all other wells, an odds ratio above 5, and a frequency above 0.1% in two replicate wells were required. A clonotype was defined as cross-reactive if the clonotype was significantly expanded both in SARS-CoV-2 spike wells and in at least one common cold coronavirus spike condition. Levenshtein distance calculated with the stringdist R package was used to assess CDR3 similarity, and unrooted trees were constructed with ape in R 3.6.1. The immuneACCESS repertoire file appears here via TCRdb, limited to in-frame rearrangements. These files lack a portion of the clones; in checked studies, under half of the deficit traces to unresolved V genes, and the cause of the others is not known. V and J calls and clone size are those listed in that table; D and trimming were worked out from the DNA. The sample table contains around 47,000 clones; only one count was recorded for over 60% of them. Of the sample, roughly a tenth falls within the top ten clones.

From the cysteine through the phenylalanine, the CDR3 covers 16 amino acids. The entry retains the CDR3 DNA only, 48 bases that are in frame from base 1. CDR1 and CDR2 (SGHNT, YYREEE) derive from the germline V gene (reference sequence). Trimming accounts for 1 base at V and 4 bases at J, while the number of junction bases matched to no gene is 7. This clonotype originated in a human donor who received a COVID-19 vaccine. The chain is encoded by TRBV5-4 joined to TRBJ2-3; the junction holds 9 bases that match TRBD1. The input for sequencing was CD4+ T cells from PBMCs cultured without peptide, taken after COVID-19 vaccination. The CDR3 sequence is CASSLRTGVQADTQYF. The nucleotides are TGTGCCAGCAGCTTGCGGACAGGGGTTCAAGCAGATACGCAGTATTTT.